This T cell receptor (beta chain) was sequenced during a study of human T cells and chemical hapten exposure. Per the original data handling: The number of TCRs in each sample had a median of about 96,000 and spanned roughly 23,224 to 750,000. One entry per CDR3 protein results from TCRdb running MiXCR on the RACE reads. The V and J calls follow TCRdb's processing rather than the paper's. The sample consists of approximately 57,000 distinct CDR3 sequences, about 9% of them appearing once. Time point specified: patch test 1, 2 weeks after DPC sensitization. Treatment denoted: therapeutic diphenylcyclopropenone sensitization with weekly scalp DPC. This CDR3 is 15 amino acids long. Germline V lookup: CDR1 DFQATT, CDR2 SNEGSKA (reference sequence). V trimming: 1 base; J trimming: 2 bases; junction bases outside the gene matches: 6.

This rearrangement joins TRBV20-1 to TRBJ2-3, with 7 bases that match TRBD1. Sample: whole blood, taken in connection with sensitization to the hapten diphenylcyclopropenone (DPC). The TCR originated in a middle-aged woman with alopecia areata. Some clones in this sample may be carry-over from other donors' samples. DNA for the CDR3: TGCAGTGCTAGAGGATCGGACAGGCACACAGATACGCAGTATTTT. Protein product: CSARGSDRHTDTQYF.